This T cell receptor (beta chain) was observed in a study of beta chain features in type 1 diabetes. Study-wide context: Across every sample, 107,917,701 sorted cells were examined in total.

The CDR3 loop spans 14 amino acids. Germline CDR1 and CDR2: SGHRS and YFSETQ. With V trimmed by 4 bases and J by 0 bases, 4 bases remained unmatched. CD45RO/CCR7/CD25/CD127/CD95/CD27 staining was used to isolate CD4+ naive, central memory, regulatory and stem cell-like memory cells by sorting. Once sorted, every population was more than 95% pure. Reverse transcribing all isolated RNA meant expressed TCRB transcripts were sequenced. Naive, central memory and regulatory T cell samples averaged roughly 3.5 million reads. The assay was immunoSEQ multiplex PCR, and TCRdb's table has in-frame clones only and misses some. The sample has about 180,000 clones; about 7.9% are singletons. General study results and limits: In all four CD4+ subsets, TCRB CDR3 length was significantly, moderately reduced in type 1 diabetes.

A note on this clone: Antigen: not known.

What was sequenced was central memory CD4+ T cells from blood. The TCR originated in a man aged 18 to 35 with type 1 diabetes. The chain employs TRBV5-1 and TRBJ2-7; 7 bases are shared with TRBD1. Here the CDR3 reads CASSPRDSSYEQYF. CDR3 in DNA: TGCGCCAGCAGCCCACGGGACAGCTCCTACGAGCAGTACTTC.